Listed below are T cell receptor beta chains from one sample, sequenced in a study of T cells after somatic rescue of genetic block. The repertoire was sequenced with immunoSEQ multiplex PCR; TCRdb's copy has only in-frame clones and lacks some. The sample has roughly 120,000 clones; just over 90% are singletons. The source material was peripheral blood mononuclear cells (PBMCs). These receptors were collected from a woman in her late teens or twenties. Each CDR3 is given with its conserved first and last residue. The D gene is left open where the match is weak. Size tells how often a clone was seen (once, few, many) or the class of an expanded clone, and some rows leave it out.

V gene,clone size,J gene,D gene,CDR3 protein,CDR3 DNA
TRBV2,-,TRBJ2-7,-,CASSEDTHYQQYF,TGTGCCAGCAGTGAGGACACCCACTACCAGCAGTACTTC
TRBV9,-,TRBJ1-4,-,CASSASGAGAEKLFF,TGTGCCAGCAGCGCCTCCGGGGCCGGCGCCGAAAAACTGTTTTTT
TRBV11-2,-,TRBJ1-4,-,CASSLAGKYEKLFF,TGTGCCAGCAGCTTGGCAGGGAAATATGAAAAACTGTTTTTT
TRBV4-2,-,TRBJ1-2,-,CASSQATNNYGYTF,TGTGCCAGCAGCCAAGCGACAAACAACTATGGCTACACCTTC
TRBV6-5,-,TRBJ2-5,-,CASSSRVPGETQYF,TGTGCCAGCAGTTCCCGGGTCCCAGGGGAGACCCAGTACTTC
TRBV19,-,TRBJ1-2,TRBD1,CASSTGGQGNYGYTF,TGTGCCAGTAGTACGGGGGGACAGGGGAACTATGGCTACACCTTC
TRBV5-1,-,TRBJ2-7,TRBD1,CASSLGRDRATYEQYF,TGCGCCAGCAGCTTGGGCCGGGACAGGGCGACCTACGAGCAGTACTTC
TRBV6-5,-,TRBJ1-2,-,CASSEEGGYTF,TGTGCCAGCAGTGAAGAAGGGGGCTACACCTTC
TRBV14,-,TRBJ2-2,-,CASSPKWELFF,TGTGCCAGCAGCCCGAAGTGGGAGCTGTTTTTT
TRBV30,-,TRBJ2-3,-,CAWSVGGGGTDTQYF,TGTGCCTGGAGTGTAGGCGGGGGCGGAACAGATACGCAGTATTTT
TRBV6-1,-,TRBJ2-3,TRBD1,CASSEERMRGRNTDTQYF,TGTGCCAGCAGTGAAGAGAGGATGAGGGGGCGTAATACAGATACGCAGTATTTT
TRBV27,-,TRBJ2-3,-,CASSLRKDRRLPDTQYF,TGTGCCAGCAGTTTAAGGAAGGACAGAAGGTTGCCAGATACGCAGTATTTT
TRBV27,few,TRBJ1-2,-,CASSFSQSSNYGYTF,TGTGCCAGCAGTTTCTCCCAGAGCTCTAACTATGGCTACACCTTC
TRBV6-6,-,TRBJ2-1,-,CASSPRVYNEQFF,TGTGCCAGCAGTCCACGGGTTTACAATGAGCAGTTCTTC
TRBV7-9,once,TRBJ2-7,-,CASRRGGIQDEQYF,TGTGCCAGCAGAAGAGGGGGGATCCAAGACGAGCAGTACTTC
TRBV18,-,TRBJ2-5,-,CASSLRDKLQETQYF,TGTGCCAGCTCACTTCGGGACAAACTCCAAGAGACCCAGTACTTC
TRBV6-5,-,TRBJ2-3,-,CASSSSTDTQYF,TGTGCCAGCAGTTCCAGCACAGATACGCAGTATTTT
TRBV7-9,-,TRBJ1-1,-,CASSASVDTEAFF,TGTGCCAGCAGCGCTTCAGTGGACACTGAAGCTTTCTTT
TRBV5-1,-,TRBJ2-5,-,CASSILLGQETQYF,TGCGCCAGCTCAATTCTGTTGGGCCAAGAGACCCAGTACTTC
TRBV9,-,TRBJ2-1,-,CASSPSSGPGHGEQFF,TGTGCCAGCAGCCCCTCCAGCGGACCCGGGCACGGTGAGCAGTTCTTC
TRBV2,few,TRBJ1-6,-,CASSAARQVSTPLHF,TGTGCCAGCAGTGCGGCCCGACAAGTCAGCACACCCCTCCACTTT
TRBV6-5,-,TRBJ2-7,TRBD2,CASSKRGDDEQYF,TGTGCCAGCAGCAAGCGGGGAGATGACGAGCAGTACTTC
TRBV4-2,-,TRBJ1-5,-,CASSQVTAGPRRQGVNQPQHF,TGTGCCAGCAGCCAAGTCACCGCAGGGCCACGCCGCCAGGGTGTTAATCAGCCCCAGCATTTT
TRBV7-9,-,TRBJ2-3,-,CASSLGRRETDTQYF,TGTGCCAGCAGCTTAGGACGCAGGGAGACAGATACGCAGTATTTT
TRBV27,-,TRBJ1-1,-,CASTTRQGLRTEAFF,TGTGCCAGCACCACCAGGCAAGGGCTGAGGACTGAAGCTTTCTTT
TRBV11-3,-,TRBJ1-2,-,CASSLGEDYGYTF,TGTGCCAGCAGCTTGGGGGAGGACTATGGCTACACCTTC
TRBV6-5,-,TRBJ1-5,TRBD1,CASSYGDRGKPQHF,TGTGCCAGCAGTTACGGGGACAGGGGGAAGCCCCAGCATTTT
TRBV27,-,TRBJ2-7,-,CASSFKQDHEQYF,TGTGCCAGCAGTTTTAAACAGGACCACGAGCAGTACTTC